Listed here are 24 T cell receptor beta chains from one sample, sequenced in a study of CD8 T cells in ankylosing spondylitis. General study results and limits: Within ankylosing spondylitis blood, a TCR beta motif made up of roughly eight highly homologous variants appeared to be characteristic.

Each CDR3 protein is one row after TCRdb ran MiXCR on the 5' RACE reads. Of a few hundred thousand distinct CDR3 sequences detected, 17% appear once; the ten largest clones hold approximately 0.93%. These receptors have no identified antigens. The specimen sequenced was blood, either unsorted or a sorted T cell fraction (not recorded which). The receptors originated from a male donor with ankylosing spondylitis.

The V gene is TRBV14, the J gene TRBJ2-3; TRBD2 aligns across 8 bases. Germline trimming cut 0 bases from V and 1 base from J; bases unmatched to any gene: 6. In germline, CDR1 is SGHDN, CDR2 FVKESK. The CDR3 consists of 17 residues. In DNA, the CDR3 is TGTGCCAGCAGCCAAGATCCCGGGGGGGCAGGCACAGATACGCAGTATTTT. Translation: CASSQDPGGAGTDTQYF.

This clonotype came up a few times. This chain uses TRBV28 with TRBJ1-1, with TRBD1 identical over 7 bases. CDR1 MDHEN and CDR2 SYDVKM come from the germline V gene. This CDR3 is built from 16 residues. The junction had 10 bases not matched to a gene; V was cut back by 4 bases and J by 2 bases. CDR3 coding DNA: TGTGCCAGCAGTTCCCCAGGGACAGCATTAAACACTGAAGCTTTCTTT. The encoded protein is CASSSPGTALNTEAFF.

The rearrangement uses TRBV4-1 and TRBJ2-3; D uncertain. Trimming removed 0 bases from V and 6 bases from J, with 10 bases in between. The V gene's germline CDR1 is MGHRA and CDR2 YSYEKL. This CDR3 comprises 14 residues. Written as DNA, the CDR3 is TGCGCCAGCAGCCAAGATCGGAGTGCGGATACGCAGTATTTT. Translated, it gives CASSQDRSADTQYF.

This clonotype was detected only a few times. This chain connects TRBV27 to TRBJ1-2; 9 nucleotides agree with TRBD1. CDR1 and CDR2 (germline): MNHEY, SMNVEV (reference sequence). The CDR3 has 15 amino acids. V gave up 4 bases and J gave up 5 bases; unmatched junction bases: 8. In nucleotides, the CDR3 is TGTGCCAGCAGTTGGACCGGGACAGGGTCTTATGGCTACACCTTC. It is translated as CASSWTGTGSYGYTF.

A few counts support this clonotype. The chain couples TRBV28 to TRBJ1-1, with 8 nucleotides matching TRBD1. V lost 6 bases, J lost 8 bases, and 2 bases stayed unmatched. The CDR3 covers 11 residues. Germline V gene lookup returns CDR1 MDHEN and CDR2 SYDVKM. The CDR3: CASRGTGEAFF. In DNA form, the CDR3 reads TGTGCCAGCAGGGGGACAGGCGAAGCTTTCTTT.

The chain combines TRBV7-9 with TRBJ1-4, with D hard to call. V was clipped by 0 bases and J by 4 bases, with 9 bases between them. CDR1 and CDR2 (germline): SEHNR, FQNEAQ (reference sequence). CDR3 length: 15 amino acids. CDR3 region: CASSLAAGFNEKLFF. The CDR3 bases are TGTGCCAGCAGCTTAGCGGCGGGTTTTAATGAAAAACTGTTTTTT. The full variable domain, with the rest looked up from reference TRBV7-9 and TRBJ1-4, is DTGVSQNPRHKITKRGQNVTFRCDPISEHNRLYWYRQTLGQGPEFLTYFQNEAQLEKSRLLSDRFSAERPKGSFSTLEIQRTEQGDSAMYLCASSLAAGFNEKLFFGSGTQLSVL.

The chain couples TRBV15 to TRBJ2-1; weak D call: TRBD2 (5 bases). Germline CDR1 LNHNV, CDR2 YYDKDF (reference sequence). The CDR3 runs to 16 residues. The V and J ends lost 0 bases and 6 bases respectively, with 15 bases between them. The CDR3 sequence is CATSREASGVSNEQFF. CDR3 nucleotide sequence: TGTGCCACCAGCAGAGAGGCCAGCGGAGTGAGCAATGAGCAGTTCTTC.

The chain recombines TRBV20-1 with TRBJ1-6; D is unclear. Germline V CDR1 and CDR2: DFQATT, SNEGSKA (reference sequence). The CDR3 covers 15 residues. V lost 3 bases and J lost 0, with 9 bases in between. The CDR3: CSASPPGSYNSPLHF. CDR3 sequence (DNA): TGCAGTGCTAGCCCCCCAGGCTCCTATAATTCACCCCTCCACTTT.

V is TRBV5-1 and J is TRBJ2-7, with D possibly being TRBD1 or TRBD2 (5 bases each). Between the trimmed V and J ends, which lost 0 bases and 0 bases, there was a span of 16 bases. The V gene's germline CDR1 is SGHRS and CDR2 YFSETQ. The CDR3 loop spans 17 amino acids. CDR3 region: CASSLELGAGGSYEQYF. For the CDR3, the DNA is TGCGCCAGCAGCTTGGAACTCGGGGCGGGTGGCTCCTACGAGCAGTACTTC.

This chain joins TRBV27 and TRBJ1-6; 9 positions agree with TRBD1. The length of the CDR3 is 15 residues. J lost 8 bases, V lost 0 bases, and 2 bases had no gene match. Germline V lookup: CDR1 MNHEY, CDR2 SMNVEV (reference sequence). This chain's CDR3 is CASSLSWTGDSPLHF. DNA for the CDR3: TGTGCCAGCAGTTTATCTTGGACAGGGGATTCACCCCTCCACTTT.

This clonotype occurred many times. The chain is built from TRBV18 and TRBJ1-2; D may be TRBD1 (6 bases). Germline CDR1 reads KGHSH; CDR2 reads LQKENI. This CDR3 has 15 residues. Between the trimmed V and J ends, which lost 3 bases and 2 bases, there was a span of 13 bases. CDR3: CASSPTGTKNYGYTF. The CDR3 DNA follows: TGTGCCAGCTCACCGACCGGGACAAAGAACTATGGCTACACCTTC.

Written as DNA, the CDR3 is TGCGCCAGCAGCTCCGACAGGGGGCATGGCTACACCTTC. It is translated as CASSSDRGHGYTF. This chain uses TRBV5-1 with TRBJ1-2; the match to TRBD1 covers 10 bases. This CDR3 has 13 residues. Germline CDR1 is SGHRS and CDR2 is YFSETQ. With V trimmed by 3 bases and J by 6 bases, 2 bases remained unmatched.

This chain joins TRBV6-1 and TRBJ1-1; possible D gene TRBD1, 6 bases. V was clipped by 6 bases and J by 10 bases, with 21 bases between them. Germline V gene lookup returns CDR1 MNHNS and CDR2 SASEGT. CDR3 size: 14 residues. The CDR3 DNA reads TGTGCCAGCAGCTCCGTCCCAGGGGCAGAAAGAGCTTTCTTT. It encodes CASSSVPGAERAFF.

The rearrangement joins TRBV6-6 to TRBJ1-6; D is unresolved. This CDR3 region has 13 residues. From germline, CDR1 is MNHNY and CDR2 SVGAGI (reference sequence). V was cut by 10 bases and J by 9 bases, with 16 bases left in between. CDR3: CATGSATSSPLHF. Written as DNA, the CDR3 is TGTGCCACCGGTTCCGCCACAAGTTCACCCCTCCACTTT.

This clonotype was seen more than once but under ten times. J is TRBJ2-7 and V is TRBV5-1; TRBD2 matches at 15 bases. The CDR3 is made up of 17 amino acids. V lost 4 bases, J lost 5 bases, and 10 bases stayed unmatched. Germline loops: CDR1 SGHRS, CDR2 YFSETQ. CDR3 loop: CASSQPGLAGGPHEQYF. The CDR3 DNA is TGCGCCAGCAGCCAACCAGGACTAGCGGGAGGGCCGCACGAGCAGTACTTC.

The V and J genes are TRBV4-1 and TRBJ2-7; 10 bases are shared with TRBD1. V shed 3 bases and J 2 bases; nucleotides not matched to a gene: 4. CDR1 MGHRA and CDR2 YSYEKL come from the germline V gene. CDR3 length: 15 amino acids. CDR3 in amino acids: CASSQRGQGAYEQYF. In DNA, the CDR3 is TGCGCCAGCAGCCAGCGTGGACAGGGGGCCTACGAGCAGTACTTC.

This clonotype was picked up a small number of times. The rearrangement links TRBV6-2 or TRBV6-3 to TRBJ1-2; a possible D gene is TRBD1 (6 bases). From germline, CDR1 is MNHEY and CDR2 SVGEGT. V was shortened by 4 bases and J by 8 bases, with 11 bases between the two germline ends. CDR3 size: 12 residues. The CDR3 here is CASSFRGGGYTF. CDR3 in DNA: TGTGCCAGCAGTTTCAGGGGAGGAGGCTACACCTTC.

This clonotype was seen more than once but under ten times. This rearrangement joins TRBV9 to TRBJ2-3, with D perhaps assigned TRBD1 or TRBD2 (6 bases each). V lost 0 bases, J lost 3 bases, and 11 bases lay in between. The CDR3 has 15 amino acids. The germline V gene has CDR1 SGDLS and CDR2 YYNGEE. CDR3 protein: CASSVGGASTDTQYF. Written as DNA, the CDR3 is TGTGCCAGCAGCGTAGGGGGGGCGAGTACAGATACGCAGTATTTT.

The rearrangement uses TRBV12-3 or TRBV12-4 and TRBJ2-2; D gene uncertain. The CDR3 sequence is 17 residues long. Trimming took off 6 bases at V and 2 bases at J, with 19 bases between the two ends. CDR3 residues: CASRETTTAVNTGELFF. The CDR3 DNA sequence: TGTGCCAGCAGGGAAACGACGACGGCAGTAAACACCGGGGAGCTGTTTTTT.

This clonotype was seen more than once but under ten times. CDR3 sequence: CASSFQGARTEAFF. The CDR3 DNA follows: TGTGCCAGCAGTTTTCAGGGGGCTCGGACTGAAGCTTTCTTT. This chain joins TRBV27 and TRBJ1-1; 8 bases fit TRBD1. This CDR3 contains 14 residues. V gave up 3 bases and J gave up 5 bases; unmatched junction bases: 5. Germline values: CDR1 MNHEY, CDR2 SMNVEV (reference sequence).

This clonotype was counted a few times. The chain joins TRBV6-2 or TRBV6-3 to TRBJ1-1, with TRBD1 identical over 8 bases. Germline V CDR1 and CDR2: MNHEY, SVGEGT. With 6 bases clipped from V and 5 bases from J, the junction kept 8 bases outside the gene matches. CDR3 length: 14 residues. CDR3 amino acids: CASSLTGGPTEAFF. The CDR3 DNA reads TGTGCCAGCAGCCTCACAGGGGGGCCGACTGAAGCTTTCTTT.

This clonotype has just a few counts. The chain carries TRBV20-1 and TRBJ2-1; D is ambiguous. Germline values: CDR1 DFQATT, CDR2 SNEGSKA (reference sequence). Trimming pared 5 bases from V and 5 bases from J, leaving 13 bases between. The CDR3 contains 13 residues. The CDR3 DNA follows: TGCAGTGCTCGGACGACTGCGAACAATGAGCAGTTCTTC. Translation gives CSARTTANNEQFF.

CDR3 DNA: TGTGCCAGCAGTTCAAGACACACTGAAGCTTTCTTT. The encoded protein is CASSSRHTEAFF. The J gene is TRBJ1-1, the V gene TRBV12-3 or TRBV12-4; D gene uncertain. This CDR3 is built from 12 residues. Trimming pared 4 bases from V and 3 bases from J, leaving 6 bases between.

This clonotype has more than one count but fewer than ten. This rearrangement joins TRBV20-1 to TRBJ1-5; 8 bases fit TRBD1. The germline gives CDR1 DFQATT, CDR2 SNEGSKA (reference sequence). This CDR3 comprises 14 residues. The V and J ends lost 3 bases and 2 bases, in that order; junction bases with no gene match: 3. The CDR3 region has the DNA TGCAGTGCTAGGCGGGACAGGCGCAATCAGCCCCAGCATTTT. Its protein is CSARRDRRNQPQHF.